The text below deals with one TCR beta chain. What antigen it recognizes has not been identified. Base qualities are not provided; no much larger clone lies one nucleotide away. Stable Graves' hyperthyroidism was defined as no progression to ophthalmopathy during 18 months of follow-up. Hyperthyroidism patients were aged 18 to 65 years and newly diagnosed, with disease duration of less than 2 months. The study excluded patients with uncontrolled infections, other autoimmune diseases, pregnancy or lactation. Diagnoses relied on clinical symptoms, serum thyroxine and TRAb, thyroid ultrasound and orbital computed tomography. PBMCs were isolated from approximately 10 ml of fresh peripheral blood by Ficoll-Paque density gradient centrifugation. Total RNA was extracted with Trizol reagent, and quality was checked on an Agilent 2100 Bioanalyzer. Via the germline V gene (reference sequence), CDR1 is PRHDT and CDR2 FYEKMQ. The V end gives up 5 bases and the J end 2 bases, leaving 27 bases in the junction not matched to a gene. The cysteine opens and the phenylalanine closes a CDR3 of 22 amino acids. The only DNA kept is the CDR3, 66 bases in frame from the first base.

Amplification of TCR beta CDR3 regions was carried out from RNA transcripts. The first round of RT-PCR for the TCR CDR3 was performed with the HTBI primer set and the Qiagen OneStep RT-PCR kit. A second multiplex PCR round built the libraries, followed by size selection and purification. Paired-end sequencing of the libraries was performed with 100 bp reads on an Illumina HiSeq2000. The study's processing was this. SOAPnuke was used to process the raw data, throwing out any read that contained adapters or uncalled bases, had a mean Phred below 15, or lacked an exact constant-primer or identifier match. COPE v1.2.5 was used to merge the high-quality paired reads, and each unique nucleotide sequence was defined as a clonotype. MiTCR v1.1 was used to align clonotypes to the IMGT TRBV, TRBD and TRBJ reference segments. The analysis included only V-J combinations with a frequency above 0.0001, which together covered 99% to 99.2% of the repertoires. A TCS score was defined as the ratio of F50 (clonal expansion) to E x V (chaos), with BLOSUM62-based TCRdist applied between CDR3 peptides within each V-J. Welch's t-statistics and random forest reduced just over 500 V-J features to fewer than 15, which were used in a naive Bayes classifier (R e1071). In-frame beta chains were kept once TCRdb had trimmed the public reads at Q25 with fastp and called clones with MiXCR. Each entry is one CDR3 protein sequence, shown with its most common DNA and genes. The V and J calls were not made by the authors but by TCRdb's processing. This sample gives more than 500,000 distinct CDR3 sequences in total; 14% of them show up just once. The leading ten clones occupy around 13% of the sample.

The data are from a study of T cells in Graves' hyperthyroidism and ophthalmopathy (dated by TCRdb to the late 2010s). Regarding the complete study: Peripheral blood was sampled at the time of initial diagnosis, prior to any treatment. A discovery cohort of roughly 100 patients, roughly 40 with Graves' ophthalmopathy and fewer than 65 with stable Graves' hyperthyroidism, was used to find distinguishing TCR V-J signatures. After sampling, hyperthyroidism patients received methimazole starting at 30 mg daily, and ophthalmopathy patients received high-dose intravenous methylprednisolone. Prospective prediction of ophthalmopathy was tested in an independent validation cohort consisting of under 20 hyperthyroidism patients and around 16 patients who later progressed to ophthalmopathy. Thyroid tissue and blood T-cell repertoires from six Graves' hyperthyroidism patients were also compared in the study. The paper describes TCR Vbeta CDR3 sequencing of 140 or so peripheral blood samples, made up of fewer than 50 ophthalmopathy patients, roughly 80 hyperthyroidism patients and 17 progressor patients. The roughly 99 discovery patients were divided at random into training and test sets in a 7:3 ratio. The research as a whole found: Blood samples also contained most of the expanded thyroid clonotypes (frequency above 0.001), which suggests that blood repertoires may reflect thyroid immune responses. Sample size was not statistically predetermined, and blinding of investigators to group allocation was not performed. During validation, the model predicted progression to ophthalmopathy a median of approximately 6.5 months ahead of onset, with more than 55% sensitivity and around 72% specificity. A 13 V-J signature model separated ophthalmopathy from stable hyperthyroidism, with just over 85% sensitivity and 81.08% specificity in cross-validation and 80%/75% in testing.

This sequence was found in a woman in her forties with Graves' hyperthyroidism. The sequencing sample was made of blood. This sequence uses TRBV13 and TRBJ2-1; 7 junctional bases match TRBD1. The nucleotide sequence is TGTGCCAGCAGCCCAAGCGATGGCCTCGAGGGGGCTAGGAGTCCGACCTACAATGAGCAGTTCTTC. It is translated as CASSPSDGLEGARSPTYNEQFF.